Included here is one T cell receptor beta chain sequence, with context. Its antigen is still unknown. There are no base qualities to consult, and no much larger clone falls within one base. The immunoSEQ Assay, a bias-controlled multiplex PCR, was used to amplify TCRbeta CDR3 regions from genomic DNA. The study's processing was this. The number of nucleated cells in each sample was estimated by amplification of reference gene primers within the assay. To quantify the absolute abundance of each unique TCRbeta CDR3 rearrangement, sequence reads were collapsed and filtered. Productive Simpson clonality was computed per sample as the square root of Simpson's diversity index over productive rearrangements. The clones in this table, taken by TCRdb from immuneACCESS, are in-frame only. Not every clone is retained; where verified, under half of the shortfall comes from an unresolved V gene, and the cause of the rest is unknown. V and J calls and clone size are those listed in that table; D and trimming were worked out from the DNA. This sample gives 250,000 or so clones in total; over 80% of them show up just once. The ten largest clonotypes hold 1.5% of the sample.

Reading the germline V gene (reference sequence) gives CDR1 LGHDT and CDR2 YNNKEL. The CDR3 covers 15 residues, taking in both the cysteine and the phenylalanine. Here the CDR3 DNA is all that survives: 45 bases in frame from base 1. V was cut back by 3 bases and J by 6 bases, leaving a gap of 17 bases between them. Samples from volunteer blood donors who had recovered from COVID-19 were contributed by a second Seattle source. Whole blood was collected in K2EDTA tubes by collaborating institutions according to the institutions' own protocols. For TCRbeta analysis, collaborator samples were shipped as frozen whole blood, as isolated PBMCs, or as DNA extracted from either sample type. This record comes from a study of blood T cell repertoires in COVID-19 (dated by TCRdb to between 2020 and 2021). In terms of the full investigation: The collaborator samples originated in the United States, Italy and Spain and spanned the acute and convalescent phases of COVID-19. The material from the prospective study consisted of cDNA or gDNA derived from T cells, B-cell-depleted T cells, or PBMCs. Subjects who had been exposed to COVID-19, were actively infected with it, or had recovered from it provided the deeply sampled blood TCRbeta repertoires that made up the dataset. The repertoires were released in a freely available public database meant as a resource for research on the immune response to SARS-CoV-2. The samples were drawn from the first 160 participants of the ongoing ImmuneRACE study and from some 1,300 subjects provided by 6 global collaborators. A de-identified subject ID, COVID-19 status, age in years and sex were almost always included in the sample metadata. HLA class I and class II types, where available, came from metadata supplied by the sample provider rather than from assay-based typing. Results the study describes overall, beyond this receptor: Clinical and demographic metadata were provided uncurated, with the amount varying by source and participant.

The chain uses TRBV3-1 (or the pseudogene TRBV3-2) and TRBJ2-5; the D gene is perhaps TRBD2, from 6 matching bases. Sequenced: peripheral blood. This clonotype originated in a woman in her 40s who had recovered from COVID-19. The bases read TGTGCCAGCAGCCATACCGGGACTCACGGACAGACCCAGTACTTC. Translated, this is CASSHTGTHGQTQYF.